This record covers a single TCR beta chain. It was during active infection that Seattle patients were enrolled and then longitudinally followed. The V gene's germline CDR1 is SGHAT and CDR2 FQNNGV. The CDR3 consists of 14 residues. Trimming took off 5 bases at V and 0 bases at J, with 10 bases between the two ends. Per the original data handling: Amplification of reference gene primers was used by the study to estimate nucleated cell counts. Some clones are missing from TCRdb's copy, which holds only in-frame ones; the method was immunoSEQ multiplex PCR. V and J calls and clone size are copied from that table; D and trimming were computed from the DNA. The profile covers around 300,000 clones, with around 89% appearing a single time and around 1% taken by the ten largest. This sample was included in a study of blood T cell repertoires in COVID-19. Study in general: In each case, the material was cDNA or gDNA derived from T cells, B-cell-depleted T cells, or PBMCs.

The origin of this receptor is a woman in her forties with COVID-19, enrolled during active disease. The sample comprised peripheral blood. V usage is TRBV11-2 and J usage is TRBJ1-1; the D gene is possibly TRBD1 (5 bases). DNA for the CDR3: TGTGCCAGCAGCCCTCCCAGGGTGAACACTGAAGCTTTCTTT. Protein sequence: CASSPPRVNTEAFF.